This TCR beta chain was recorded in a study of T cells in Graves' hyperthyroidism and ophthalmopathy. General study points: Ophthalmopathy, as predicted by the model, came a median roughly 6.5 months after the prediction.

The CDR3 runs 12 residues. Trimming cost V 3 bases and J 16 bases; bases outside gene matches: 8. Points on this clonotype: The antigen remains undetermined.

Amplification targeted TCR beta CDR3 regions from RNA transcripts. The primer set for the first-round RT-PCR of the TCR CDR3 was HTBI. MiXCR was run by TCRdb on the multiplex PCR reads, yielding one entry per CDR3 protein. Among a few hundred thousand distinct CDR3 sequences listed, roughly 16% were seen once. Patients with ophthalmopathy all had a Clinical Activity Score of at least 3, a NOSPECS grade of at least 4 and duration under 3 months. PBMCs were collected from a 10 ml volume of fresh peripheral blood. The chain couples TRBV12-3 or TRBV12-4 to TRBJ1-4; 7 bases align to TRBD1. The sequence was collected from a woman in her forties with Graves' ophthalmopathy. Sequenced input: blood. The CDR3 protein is CASSFRTGQEFF. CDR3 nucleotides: TGTGCCAGCAGTTTTAGGACAGGCCAAGAGTTTTTT.